These 30 T cell receptor beta chains were all obtained from the same sample, sequenced in a study of beta chain features in type 1 diabetes. Isolated RNA was reverse transcribed in full, so expressed TCRB transcripts were sequenced. Sequencing was performed with immunoSEQ multiplex PCR; in TCRdb, only in-frame clones are kept and a portion is missing. The sample lists a few hundred thousand clones; around 9.9% were seen once. Sequences were obtained from central memory CD4+ T cells from blood. The receptors were sampled from a man aged 18 to 30 in good health.

The table lists this clone with a few counts. The chain couples TRBV7-9 to TRBJ2-4; 7 bases align to TRBD2. V lost 3 bases and J lost 5; bases outside the gene matches: 7. This CDR3 contains 15 residues. Germline assignment: CDR1 SEHNR and CDR2 FQNEAQ (reference sequence). CDR3 nucleotide sequence: TGTGCCAGCAGCTTCTCCCCCGCGGGGGAAAACATTCAGTACTTC. Residues: CASSFSPAGENIQYF.

The chain links TRBV2 to TRBJ2-3; D gene uncertain. This CDR3 is built from 13 residues. Trimming removed 6 bases at V and 0 bases at J, with 7 bases between. CDR1 is SNHLY, CDR2 FYNNEI, per germline. The CDR3: CASSGTSTDTQYF. The CDR3 DNA reads as TGTGCCAGCAGCGGCACTAGCACAGATACGCAGTATTTT.

The table lists this clone with a few counts. The chain is built from TRBV7-9 and TRBJ1-1; no clear D gene. The CDR3 consists of 14 residues. The germline V gene encodes CDR1 SEHNR and CDR2 FQNEAQ (reference sequence). V lost 5 bases and J 0 bases, leaving 10 bases between the germline ends. The CDR3 nucleotides are TGTGCCAGCAGCGTACTAGAGCTGAACACTGAAGCTTTCTTT. Amino acids: CASSVLELNTEAFF.

The table lists this clone with many counts. The sample holds other DNA sequences that translate to the same CDR3. The chain joins TRBV9 to TRBJ2-3; 7 bases are a match to TRBD2. V shed 3 bases and J 2 bases; nucleotides not matched to a gene: 3. Germline V lookup: CDR1 SGDLS, CDR2 YYNGEE. This CDR3 has 14 residues. This CDR3 reads CASSARGSTDTQYF. CDR3 nucleotide sequence: TGTGCCAGCAGCGCGCGGGGGTCCACAGATACGCAGTATTTT.

This clone has a handful of counts. V and J are TRBV7-3 and TRBJ2-7, with a possible D match to TRBD1 (6 bases). This CDR3 is built from 14 residues. Germline V CDR1 and CDR2: SGHTA, FQGTGA. The V end was cut by 3 bases, the J end by 3 bases, with 12 bases between. CDR3 coding DNA: TGTGCCAGCAGCTTTATTGGCAGGGGCTACGAGCAGTACTTC. Amino acids: CASSFIGRGYEQYF.

This clone was observed a few times. The chain recombines TRBV4-2 with TRBJ2-5; D possibly uses TRBD1 or TRBD2 (5 bases each). Germline lookup yields CDR1 LGHNA and CDR2 YNFKEQ. V was trimmed by 0 bases and J by 4 bases, leaving 15 bases between them. This CDR3 spans 16 amino acids. The CDR3 DNA reads as TGTGCCAGCAGCCAAGAAGCTAGGCTTGGGGGAGAGACCCAGTACTTC. Residues: CASSQEARLGGETQYF.

The gene calls are TRBV30 and TRBJ2-7, with a tentative D call TRBD2 (6 bases). The CDR3 totals 16 residues. CDR1 is GTSNPN, CDR2 SVGIG, per germline (reference sequence). V was clipped by 3 bases and J by 3 bases, with 21 bases between them. The CDR3 DNA sequence: TGTGCCTGGAGACCAGGAGGGTTCCAAGCATTCTACGAGCAGTACTTC. Its translation is CAWRPGGFQAFYEQYF.

This clone has just a few counts. The chain uses TRBV6-6 and TRBJ2-7; D possibly uses TRBD1 or TRBD2 (5 bases each). Trimming removed 2 bases at V and 2 bases at J, with 10 bases between. This CDR3 comprises 14 residues. From germline, CDR1 is MNHNY and CDR2 SVGAGI (reference sequence). The CDR3 protein is CASSYAGAAYEQYF. CDR3 DNA sequence: TGTGCCAGCAGTTACGCCGGGGCCGCCTACGAGCAGTACTTC.

The chain employs TRBV2 and TRBJ2-1; D is undetermined. The CDR3 is made up of 11 amino acids. V was pared by 8 bases and J by 3 bases, with 5 bases between. Germline V gene data show CDR1 as SNHLY and CDR2 as FYNNEI. CDR3 protein: CASFLYNEQFF. The CDR3 nucleotides are TGTGCCAGCTTCCTCTACAATGAGCAGTTCTTC.

This chain connects TRBV4-2 to TRBJ2-1; D perhaps matches TRBD2 (6 bases). The CDR3 totals 17 residues. V gave up 1 base and J gave up 3 bases, with 16 bases separating them. Germline V lookup: CDR1 LGHNA, CDR2 YNFKEQ. The CDR3 region has the DNA TGTGCCAGCAGCCAAGCCGCGCCGGTCGGGGGCTACAATGAGCAGTTCTTC. Protein product: CASSQAAPVGGYNEQFF.

The rearrangement joins TRBV14 to TRBJ1-4; no clear D. Germline V lookup: CDR1 SGHDN, CDR2 FVKESK. Between the trimmed V and J ends, which lost 1 base and 2 bases, there was a span of 11 bases. This CDR3 has 16 residues. This CDR3 reads CASSQVGGSTNEKLFF. Written as DNA, the CDR3 is TGTGCCAGCAGCCAAGTCGGCGGGAGCACTAATGAAAAACTGTTTTTT.

V usage is TRBV29-1 and J usage is TRBJ1-2; D is perhaps TRBD1 (6 bases). The CDR3 covers 10 residues. Germline loops: CDR1 SQVTM, CDR2 ANQGSEA. The CDR3 region has the DNA TGCGGCGAAGGGGGTGATGGCTACACCTTC. Its translation: CGEGGDGYTF. The entire variable domain, with the rest obtained from reference TRBV29-1 and TRBJ1-2, is as follows: SAVISQKPSRDICQRGTSLTIQCQVDSQVTMMFWYRQQPGQSLTLIATANQGSEATYESGFVIDKFPISRPNLTFSTLTVSNMSPEDSSIYLCGEGGDGYTFGSGTRLTVV.

This CDR3 reads CASSGDIAGGSYEQYF. CDR3 coding DNA: TGTGCCAGCAGTGGCGACATAGCGGGAGGGAGCTACGAGCAGTACTTC. The chain carries TRBV27 and TRBJ2-7; TRBD2 aligns across 11 bases. Germline CDR1 and CDR2: MNHEY and SMNVEV (reference sequence). V shed 5 bases, J shed 3 bases, and the junction held 9 bases outside the gene matches. There are 16 residues in the CDR3.

The genes are TRBV29-1 and TRBJ1-1; possibly TRBD1 for D (6 bases). The germline gives CDR1 SQVTM, CDR2 ANQGSEA. Trimming shortened V by 0 bases and J by 3 bases, and 11 bases separated the two germline ends. The length of the CDR3 is 14 residues. CDR3 sequence reads: CSVEDQGGYTEAFF. CDR3 sequence (DNA): TGCAGCGTTGAAGATCAAGGGGGGTACACTGAAGCTTTCTTT.

This clone was picked up a small number of times. V gene TRBV29-1 combines with J gene TRBJ2-5; D is perhaps TRBD1 or TRBD2 (6 bases each). V was shortened by 6 bases and J by 5 bases, with 16 bases between the two germline ends. The CDR3 has 13 residues. The V gene's germline CDR1 is SQVTM and CDR2 ANQGSEA. As DNA, the CDR3 is TGCAGCGTGAAATGGGGGGCGGCGGAGACCCAGTACTTC. It translates to CSVKWGAAETQYF.

This clone has only a few counts. The chain has TRBV7-2 and TRBJ2-7, with TRBD1 matching over 7 bases. V shed 5 bases and J 1 base; nucleotides not matched to a gene: 14. Looked up from germline, CDR1 is SGHTA and CDR2 is FQGNSA. This CDR3 comprises 17 residues. CDR3 sequence reads: CASSLGTDTPWSYEQYF. The CDR3 region has the DNA TGTGCCAGCAGCCTAGGGACAGACACGCCATGGTCCTACGAGCAGTACTTC.

This clone was seen only a few times. Additional DNA sequences in this sample encode the identical CDR3. This rearrangement joins TRBV12-5 to TRBJ2-1, with a possible D match to TRBD2 (5 bases). V was clipped by 5 bases and J by 0 bases, with 8 bases between them. Germline V gives CDR1 LGHNT, CDR2 FRNRAP. The CDR3 loop spans 14 amino acids. CDR3 sequence (DNA): TGTGCTAGTGGTAGCGGAAGCTCCTACAATGAGCAGTTCTTC. Its translation: CASGSGSSYNEQFF.

This clone has at least ten counts. This chain uses TRBV30 with TRBJ2-7; 10 nucleotides line up with TRBD2. This CDR3 spans 15 amino acids. The ends lost 3 bases at V and 2 bases at J; junction bases unmatched: 7. CDR1 and CDR2 from the germline V gene are GTSNPN and SVGIG (reference sequence). CDR3 sequence reads: CAWRPRTSGTYEQYF. DNA for the CDR3: TGTGCCTGGAGGCCACGGACTAGCGGAACCTACGAGCAGTACTTC.

The CDR3 spells CAWRAWTGVNTGELFF. The CDR3 DNA is TGTGCCTGGAGAGCCTGGACAGGGGTGAACACCGGGGAGCTGTTTTTT. The rearrangement uses TRBV30 and TRBJ2-2, with 9 bases fitting TRBD1. With 3 bases clipped from V and 1 base from J, the junction kept 6 bases outside the gene matches. There are 16 residues in the CDR3. The germline gives CDR1 GTSNPN, CDR2 SVGIG (reference sequence).

This clone was seen many times. The rearrangement links TRBV30 to TRBJ2-3; D call uncertain. Germline lookup yields CDR1 GTSNPN and CDR2 SVGIG (reference sequence). Between the trimmed V and J ends, which lost 3 bases and 5 bases, there was a span of 15 bases. The CDR3 has 14 residues. In DNA form, the CDR3 reads TGTGCCTGGAGACTGGGCCCTGCTGGAGATACGCAGTATTTT. Translation gives CAWRLGPAGDTQYF. The entire variable domain, with the rest obtained from reference TRBV30 and TRBJ2-3, is as follows: SQTIHQWPATLVQPVGSPLSLECTVEGTSNPNLYWYRQAAGRGLQLLFYSVGIGQISSEVPQNLSASRPQDRQFILSSKKLLLSDSGFYLCAWRLGPAGDTQYFGPGTRLTVL.

The chain has TRBV5-1 and TRBJ2-7; D remains unclear. Germline V lookup: CDR1 SGHRS, CDR2 YFSETQ. V was clipped by 6 bases and J by 3 bases, with 7 bases between them. This CDR3 has 11 amino acids. CDR3 DNA sequence: TGCGCCAGCAAAGCGTACTACGAGCAGTACTTC. It specifies CASKAYYEQYF.

This sequence joins TRBV29-1 and TRBJ2-7; a weak D match, TRBD1 (7 bases). The CDR3 extends over 14 amino acids. V was trimmed by 6 bases and J by 1 base, leaving 16 bases between them. Germline V gene data show CDR1 as SQVTM and CDR2 as ANQGSEA. DNA for the CDR3: TGCAGCGTGGTGACAGGGCGGGGATCCTACGAGCAGTACTTC. It specifies CSVVTGRGSYEQYF.

This clone was seen only a few times. This chain connects TRBV11-2 to TRBJ1-4; D not resolved. The CDR3 length is 14 residues. Germline CDR1 and CDR2: SGHAT and FQNNGV. Trimming cost V 3 bases and J 3 bases, with 8 bases left between them. CDR3 protein: CASSFGPANEKLFF. DNA for the CDR3: TGTGCCAGCAGCTTCGGACCGGCTAATGAAAAACTGTTTTTT.

This clone was counted only a few times. The chain links TRBV11-2 to TRBJ2-5, with TRBD2 identical over 14 bases. Germline CDR1 SGHAT, CDR2 FQNNGV. After removal of 7 bases from V and 7 bases from J, the junction contained 14 bases not matched to a gene. The CDR3 has 17 amino acids. CDR3 region: CASTEGTSGSPRGTQYF. CDR3 nucleotide sequence: TGTGCCAGCACCGAGGGGACTAGCGGGAGCCCACGAGGGACCCAGTACTTC.

The table lists this clone with a few counts. The chain joins TRBV7-2 to TRBJ2-6; 7 bases match TRBD1. This CDR3 has 15 amino acids. Germline assignment: CDR1 SGHTA and CDR2 FQGNSA. With 5 bases clipped from V and 4 bases from J, the junction kept 5 bases outside the gene matches. Here the CDR3 reads CASSRDRDGANVLTF. DNA of the CDR3: TGTGCCAGCAGCCGAGACAGGGACGGGGCCAACGTCCTGACTTTC.

This clone was found a few times. The V and J genes are TRBV7-2 and TRBJ1-2; D unclear. This CDR3 comprises 12 residues. Germline loops: CDR1 SGHTA, CDR2 FQGNSA. Between the trimmed V and J ends, which lost 5 bases and 6 bases, there was a span of 10 bases. CDR3 sequence reads: CASSIQRDGYTF. The CDR3 DNA follows: TGTGCCAGCAGCATACAGAGAGATGGCTACACCTTC.

In this sample, this clone turned up a few times. The chain couples TRBV15 to TRBJ2-7; a possible D gene is TRBD1 (6 bases). This CDR3 comprises 13 residues. From germline, CDR1 is LNHNV and CDR2 YYDKDF (reference sequence). V was pared by 5 bases and J by 4 bases, with 12 bases between. CDR3 nucleotide sequence: TGTGCCACCAGCCGGGACATGGGTTACGAGCAGTACTTC. It codes for CATSRDMGYEQYF.

At least ten counts were recorded for this clone. This sequence joins TRBV29-1 and TRBJ2-1; 7 bases map to TRBD2. Germline V lookup: CDR1 SQVTM, CDR2 ANQGSEA. J was trimmed by 3 bases and V by 7 bases; bases with no gene match: 6. This CDR3 is 13 amino acids long. CDR3 protein: CSEWGGSYNEQFF. CDR3 sequence (DNA): TGCAGCGAGTGGGGCGGGAGCTACAATGAGCAGTTCTTC.

The chain employs TRBV30 and TRBJ1-1; no clear D gene. The germline CDR1 and CDR2 sequences are GTSNPN and SVGIG (reference sequence). This CDR3 comprises 14 residues. Trimming shortened V by 2 bases and J by 0 bases, and 10 bases separated the two germline ends. CDR3 loop: CAWSTFAVNTEAFF. CDR3 nucleotides: TGTGCCTGGAGTACTTTTGCGGTGAACACTGAAGCTTTCTTT.

The rearrangement links TRBV5-1 to TRBJ2-3, with D perhaps TRBD2 (5 bases). The CDR3 has 15 amino acids. The ends were cut back, 3 bases at V and 1 base at J, with 12 bases in the middle. Germline-derived CDR1 and CDR2 are SGHRS and YFSETQ. The CDR3 sequence: CASSSTSLGTDTQYF. CDR3 bases: TGCGCCAGCAGCTCCACTAGTTTGGGCACAGATACGCAGTATTTT.